These 21 T cell receptor beta chains share one sample of origin, sequenced in a study of PD-1 blockade in classical Hodgkin lymphoma. Measured with immunoSEQ multiplex PCR; TCRdb has only the in-frame clones, and not every one. The data contain approximately 65,000 clones, 70% to 90% of them singletons. Every patient had relapsed following autologous stem cell transplantation, and cohorts differed in brentuximab vedotin exposure. Sample: peripheral blood mononuclear cells (PBMCs), taken at baseline. The receptors derive from a human donor with classical Hodgkin lymphoma.

The V and J genes are TRBV5-1 and TRBJ1-5; a weak D match, TRBD1 (5 bases). The CDR3 extends over 16 amino acids. V lost 0 bases, J lost 2 bases, and 12 bases lay in between. Germline assignment: CDR1 SGHRS and CDR2 YFSETQ. CDR3 sequence: CASSLDGGSGNQPQHF. Written as DNA, the CDR3 is TGCGCCAGCAGCTTGGATGGGGGAAGTGGCAATCAGCCCCAGCATTTT.

The rearrangement joins TRBV5-1 to TRBJ1-2, with D perhaps matching TRBD1 (5 bases). Germline CDR1 SGHRS, CDR2 YFSETQ. The CDR3 runs 13 residues. The V and J ends lost 4 bases and 6 bases respectively, with 13 bases between them. CDR3 region: CASSPTARDGYTF. CDR3 in DNA: TGCGCCAGCAGCCCAACAGCCAGGGATGGCTACACCTTC.

The rearrangement links TRBV6-5 to TRBJ1-4; 8 positions agree with TRBD1. The CDR3 length is 15 residues. V was clipped by 4 bases and J by 12 bases; unmatched bases: 13. The germline CDR1 and CDR2 sequences are MNHEY and SVGAGI. CDR3 sequence: CASSSPPTLRGQLFF. The CDR3 DNA reads as TGTGCCAGCAGTTCCCCACCTACTCTCAGGGGGCAACTGTTTTTT.

The gene calls are TRBV7-2 and TRBJ2-1, with TRBD2 matching over 14 bases. The CDR3 length is 16 residues. The ends lost 5 bases at V and 9 bases at J; junction bases unmatched: 9. CDR1 and CDR2 from the germline V gene are SGHTA and FQGNSA. This CDR3 is CASSHPGLAGAGEQFF. The CDR3 coding sequence is TGTGCCAGCAGCCACCCGGGACTAGCGGGGGCGGGTGAGCAGTTCTTC.

This chain uses TRBV15 with TRBJ1-4; 9 bases agree with TRBD1. The CDR3 is 15 residues long. Trimming removed 1 base from V and 8 bases from J; junction bases left unmatched: 5. The germline gives CDR1 LNHNV, CDR2 YYDKDF (reference sequence). As DNA, the CDR3 is TGTGCCACCAGCAGAGGACAGGGGGTGGGAGAAAAACTGTTTTTT. Its protein product is CATSRGQGVGEKLFF.

The rearrangement joins TRBV9 to TRBJ1-1; TRBD1 might be the D (6 bases). V dropped 4 bases and J dropped 4 bases, with 14 bases sitting between them. Germline V gene lookup returns CDR1 SGDLS and CDR2 YYNGEE. The CDR3 length is 14 residues. The CDR3 DNA is TGTGCCAGCAGCACAGGGACGGTGTCCACTGAAGCTTTCTTT. Amino acids: CASSTGTVSTEAFF.

The V and J genes are TRBV6-1 and TRBJ2-5, with 7 bases that match TRBD1. From germline, CDR1 is MNHNS and CDR2 SASEGT. With 4 bases clipped from V and 6 bases from J, the junction kept 11 bases outside the gene matches. This CDR3 spans 15 amino acids. The CDR3 here is CASSGPGTAVKTQYF. Here the CDR3 DNA reads TGTGCCAGCAGTGGGCCCGGGACAGCTGTAAAGACCCAGTACTTC.

V usage is TRBV14 and J usage is TRBJ1-3, with TRBD1 identical over 8 bases. The V and J ends lost 0 bases and 10 bases, in that order; junction bases with no gene match: 5. The CDR3 runs 14 residues. Looked up from germline, CDR1 is SGHDN and CDR2 is FVKESK. Here the CDR3 reads CASSQDQGAGTIYF. The CDR3 nucleotides read TGTGCCAGCAGCCAAGACCAGGGGGCCGGAACCATATATTTT.

The chain carries TRBV7-3 and TRBJ2-3; the match to TRBD2 covers 14 bases. CDR1 and CDR2 (germline): SGHTA, FQGTGA. CDR3 length: 17 amino acids. The J segment lost 5 bases and the V segment lost 5 bases, leaving 9 bases of the junction unmatched. The CDR3 DNA follows: TGTGCCAGCAGCCCCCGACTAGCGGGGGGGCTTAGAGATACGCAGTATTTT. Its protein product is CASSPRLAGGLRDTQYF.

The table lists this clone with a few counts. The V and J genes are TRBV6-1 and TRBJ2-3; 9 nucleotides match TRBD2. The V segment lost 4 bases and the J segment 10 bases; nucleotides outside the gene matches: 9. The CDR3 contains 14 residues. Germline CDR1 is MNHNS and CDR2 is SASEGT. CDR3: CASSAGTSRMAQYF. The CDR3 DNA reads as TGTGCCAGCAGTGCCGGGACTAGCCGTATGGCGCAGTATTTT.

This sequence joins TRBV5-5 and TRBJ2-3, with no clear D. The V end lost 1 base, the J end lost 3 bases, and 15 bases lay between the germline ends. This CDR3 comprises 16 residues. Germline V CDR1 and CDR2: SGHKS, YYEKEE (reference sequence). The CDR3 bases are TGTGCCAGCAGCTTGCACGTTGGCCGGGTAACAGATACGCAGTATTTT. Protein product: CASSLHVGRVTDTQYF.

V usage is TRBV15 and J usage is TRBJ1-3; D remains ambiguous. V shed 5 bases and J shed 4 bases, with 12 bases lying between them. The CDR3 totals 14 residues. Germline V gives CDR1 LNHNV, CDR2 YYDKDF (reference sequence). In DNA, the CDR3 is TGTGCCACCAGCCCCGAGGGCTTGGGAAACACCATATATTTT. Protein: CATSPEGLGNTIYF.

This chain links TRBV29-1 with TRBJ2-7; D is possibly TRBD2 (6 bases). Germline V lookup: CDR1 SQVTM, CDR2 ANQGSEA. The CDR3 spans 12 residues. V was cut by 2 bases and J by 6 bases, with 11 bases left in between. CDR3 sequence (DNA): TGCAGCGTTGAACAGGGAGGCGGCGAGCAGTACTTC. Protein sequence: CSVEQGGGEQYF.

The gene calls are TRBV28 and TRBJ2-2, with D perhaps TRBD2 (6 bases). Germline V gives CDR1 MDHEN, CDR2 SYDVKM. The ends were cut back, 1 base at V and 1 base at J, with 19 bases in the middle. The CDR3 has 19 amino acids. The CDR3 region is CASSLYSRGGKKNTGELFF. CDR3 in DNA: TGTGCCAGCAGTTTATATTCTCGTGGAGGGAAGAAGAACACCGGGGAGCTGTTTTTT.

This chain links TRBV5-1 with TRBJ1-4; D possibly corresponds to TRBD1 (5 bases). Per germline, CDR1 SGHRS and CDR2 YFSETQ. V was shortened by 1 base and J by 3 bases, with 10 bases between the two germline ends. The CDR3 runs to 15 residues. The CDR3 protein is CASSLTGGANEKLFF. In nucleotides, the CDR3 is TGCGCCAGCAGCTTGACGGGGGGAGCTAATGAAAAACTGTTTTTT.

The DNA of the CDR3 is TGTGCCTGGAGTGTGGCAGGAGTTAATGAAAAACTGTTTTTT. It yields the protein CAWSVAGVNEKLFF. The chain links TRBV30 to TRBJ1-4, with no clear D. The CDR3 loop spans 14 amino acids. CDR1 and CDR2 from the germline V gene are GTSNPN and SVGIG (reference sequence). V lost 0 bases and J 4 bases, leaving 9 bases between the germline ends.

This chain connects TRBV7-2 to TRBJ1-2; D gene uncertain. Trimming took off 1 base at V and 7 bases at J, with 10 bases between the two ends. Germline V gives CDR1 SGHTA, CDR2 FQGNSA. The CDR3 spans 13 residues. Here the CDR3 reads CASSLDRALGYTF. In DNA, the CDR3 is TGTGCCAGCAGCTTAGATAGGGCCCTTGGCTACACCTTC. The full variable domain, completed using reference TRBV7-2 and TRBJ1-2, is GAGVSQSPSNKVTEKGKDVELRCDPISGHTALYWYRQSLGQGLEFLIYFQGNSAPDKSGLPSDRFSAERTGGSVSTLTIQRTQQEDSAVYLCASSLDRALGYTFGSGTRLTVV.

The gene calls are TRBV7-9 and TRBJ1-1; D is uncertain. The CDR3 has 14 amino acids. The germline CDR1 and CDR2 sequences are SEHNR and FQNEAQ (reference sequence). V lost 5 bases, J lost 7 bases, and 17 bases lay in between. CDR3 protein: CASSLLRVGYEAFF. CDR3 DNA: TGTGCCAGCAGCCTCCTTAGGGTTGGGTATGAAGCTTTCTTT.

The chain links TRBV9 to TRBJ1-2; 8 bases align to TRBD1. The CDR3 consists of 15 residues. The J segment lost 3 bases and the V segment lost 3 bases, leaving 7 bases of the junction unmatched. The V gene's germline CDR1 is SGDLS and CDR2 YYNGEE. The CDR3 nucleotides read TGTGCCAGCAGCGAGAGGACAGGGTTTGACTATGGCTACACCTTC. Translation gives CASSERTGFDYGYTF.

V usage is TRBV19 and J usage is TRBJ2-7; TRBD1 aligns across 8 bases. The V and J ends lost 3 bases and 6 bases, in that order; junction bases with no gene match: 4. The CDR3 runs to 13 residues. Per the germline V gene, CDR1 is LNHDA and CDR2 is SQIVND (reference sequence). The CDR3 DNA reads as TGTGCCAGTAGTATGGACAGGGAAGGCGAGCAGTACTTC. As protein: CASSMDREGEQYF.

The chain links TRBV25-1 to TRBJ2-5; 7 bases line up with TRBD1. The J segment lost 4 bases and the V segment lost 4 bases, leaving 12 bases of the junction unmatched. Germline V gene lookup returns CDR1 MGHDK and CDR2 SYGVNS. This CDR3 is 16 amino acids long. The DNA for the CDR3 is TGTGCCAGCAGTGCCGAAGCACCCCGGGACAGAGAGACCCAGTACTTC. Amino acids: CASSAEAPRDRETQYF.